This TCR beta chain is drawn from a study of cytomegalovirus exposure and HLA in healthy donors. The J segment lost 5 bases and the V segment lost 4 bases, leaving 0 bases of the junction unmatched. This CDR3 contains 14 residues. Germline V lookup: CDR1 LGHNA, CDR2 YNFKEQ. Vbeta (60) and Jbeta (13) primers were used in the PCR. TCRdb's table, derived via immunoSEQ multiplex PCR, lists solely in-frame clones and lacks some. Here the sample spans around 110,000 clones, 82% being singletons. The source material was PBMCs. The V call is TRBV4-2, the J call TRBJ2-3, with TRBD2 identical over 13 bases. The sequence came from a man aged 30-40 years in good health and CMV-seropositive. CDR3 sequence (DNA): TGTGCCAGCAGCCGACTAGCGGGGGGAGATACGCAGTATTTT. It yields the protein CASSRLAGGDTQYF.